This TCR beta chain comes out of a study of blood T cell repertoires in COVID-19. Study context: Acute and convalescent COVID-19 specimens originated in the United States, Italy and Spain.

Authors' data handling: Amplification of reference gene primers provided the estimated nucleated cell counts. Measured with immunoSEQ multiplex PCR; TCRdb has only the in-frame clones, and not every one. V and J calls and clone size are copied from that table; D and trimming were computed from the DNA. The sample records some 270,000 clones, over 75% being singletons. In terms of age and location, participants ranged from roughly 18 to 95 years and lived in about 25 US areas. Donors in Cohort 3 counted as recovered after two negative PCRs, clearance, or symptom resolution. The CDR3 sequence is 15 residues long. Germline V lookup: CDR1 LGHDT, CDR2 YNNKEL (reference sequence). The ends were cut back, 0 bases at V and 0 bases at J, with 6 bases in the middle.

The J gene is TRBJ2-1, the V gene TRBV3-1 (or the pseudogene TRBV3-2); D call uncertain. Specimen: PBMCs or T cells enriched from blood (not recorded which). This sequence was found in a woman aged 25 to 39 who had recovered from COVID-19. CDR3 in amino acids: CASSQEESSYNEQFF. CDR3 sequence (DNA): TGTGCCAGCAGCCAAGAGGAGAGCTCCTACAATGAGCAGTTCTTC.